These T cell receptor beta chains were read from a single sample in a study of T cells in localized non-small cell lung cancer. Only in-frame clones appear in the TCRdb table, and some are missing; sequencing was by immunoSEQ multiplex PCR. Here the sample spans roughly 23,000 clones, roughly 91% being singletons. Sequencing used peripheral blood, obtained before any cancer treatment. The source is a male donor older than 55 with stage I lung adenocarcinoma. Both conserved end residues are part of each CDR3. The order of the fields is clone size, V gene, D gene, J gene, CDR3 protein, CDR3 DNA. The D gene is left open where the match is weak. Size values are once, few and many counts, or a class for expanded clones, and some rows have none.

>NA|TRBV28|NA|TRBJ1-1
CASSFTIGQGMLPNTEAFF
TGTGCCAGCAGTTTCACTATAGGGCAGGGGATGTTGCCGAACACTGAAGCTTTCTTT
>NA|TRBV19|NA|TRBJ1-4
CASTDLWGPGGKLFF
TGTGCCAGTACCGACTTGTGGGGCCCTGGGGGGAAACTGTTTTTT
>once|TRBV11-3|TRBD1|TRBJ1-1
CASSKGQGITEAFF
TGTGCCAGCAGCAAAGGACAGGGGATTACTGAAGCTTTCTTT
>NA|TRBV2|TRBD1|TRBJ1-4
CASRPTGGNEKLFF
TGTGCCAGCAGACCCACAGGGGGAAATGAAAAACTGTTTTTT
>NA|TRBV5-1|NA|TRBJ2-7
CASSVGDPRDYEQYF
TGCGCCAGCAGCGTCGGGGACCCCAGGGATTACGAGCAGTACTTC
>NA|TRBV28|NA|TRBJ1-1
CASSGYPVGNTEAFF
TGTGCCAGCAGTGGTTATCCCGTGGGGAACACTGAAGCTTTCTTT
>NA|TRBV19|TRBD1|TRBJ1-5
CSSGQGVDQPQHF
TGTTCCTCGGGACAGGGGGTGGATCAGCCCCAGCATTTT
>NA|TRBV28|NA|TRBJ1-5
CASSHRVGNQPQHF
TGTGCCAGCAGCCACAGGGTTGGCAATCAGCCCCAGCATTTT
>NA|TRBV2|TRBD2|TRBJ2-7
CASSDGTIRYEQYF
TGTGCCAGCAGTGACGGGACTATTCGCTACGAGCAGTACTTC
>NA|TRBV7-2|NA|TRBJ2-1
CASSLGTRREEQFF
TGTGCCAGCAGCCTTGGGACCCGGCGAGAGGAGCAGTTCTTC
>once|TRBV6-4|NA|TRBJ1-6
CASSAEGTNSPLHF
TGTGCCAGCAGCGCGGAAGGGACTAATTCACCCCTCCACTTT
>few|TRBV6-5|NA|TRBJ1-6
CASSYSTVNSPLHF
TGTGCCAGCAGTTACAGTACAGTTAATTCACCCCTCCACTTT
>NA|TRBV4-3|NA|TRBJ1-1
CASSQDAGARGAFF
TGCGCCAGCAGCCAAGACGCAGGGGCACGTGGGGCTTTCTTT
>large|TRBV6-1|NA|TRBJ2-7
CASSEADSSYEQYF
TGTGCCAGCAGTGAAGCGGACAGCTCCTACGAGCAGTACTTC
>NA|TRBV27|NA|TRBJ1-1
CASSWGYNTEAFF
TGTGCCAGCAGTTGGGGGTACAACACTGAAGCTTTCTTT
>NA|TRBV7-2|TRBD2|TRBJ2-3
CASSLLGLAGVRDTQYF
TGTGCCAGCAGCTTACTCGGACTAGCGGGAGTTAGGGATACGCAGTATTTT
>NA|TRBV19|NA|TRBJ1-5
CASRDTNQPQHF
TGTGCCAGTAGGGACACAAATCAGCCCCAGCATTTT
>NA|TRBV5-6|TRBD1|TRBJ1-4
CASSSSGTVEGKLFF
TGTGCCAGCAGCTCTTCCGGGACAGTGGAGGGAAAACTGTTTTTT
>NA|TRBV5-6|NA|TRBJ1-2
CASSLYRTDTFFYGYTF
TGTGCCAGCAGCTTGTATCGGACAGATACTTTCTTTTATGGCTACACCTTC
>NA|TRBV30|NA|TRBJ1-4
CAWSIREKLFF
TGTGCCTGGAGTATCAGGGAAAAACTGTTTTTT
>NA|TRBV6-5|NA|TRBJ1-1
CASSTSRVGAEAFF
TGTGCCAGCAGTACCTCCAGGGTAGGAGCTGAAGCTTTCTTT
>NA|TRBV4-1|TRBD2|TRBJ2-1
CASSAGTSGSSEQFF
TGCGCCAGCAGCGCCGGGACTAGCGGGAGTAGTGAGCAGTTCTTC
>NA|TRBV7-6|NA|TRBJ2-5
CASTHGVQETQYF
TGTGCCAGCACCCATGGGGTTCAAGAGACCCAGTACTTC
>NA|TRBV11-2|TRBD1|TRBJ2-1
CASSLAAGQGASWQFF
TGTGCCAGCAGCTTAGCGGCGGGACAGGGGGCGAGTTGGCAGTTCTTC
>NA|TRBV30|NA|TRBJ2-2
CAWSRTNTGELFF
TGTGCCTGGAGCCGTACAAACACCGGGGAGCTGTTTTTT
>once|TRBV5-1|NA|TRBJ1-2
CASSLGGMMDGYTF
TGCGCCAGCAGCTTGGGTGGGATGATGGATGGCTACACCTTC
>NA|TRBV27|TRBD1|TRBJ1-5
CASSFLGQGRVGASNQPQHF
TGTGCCAGCAGTTTCTTAGGACAGGGGCGGGTCGGGGCCAGCAATCAGCCCCAGCATTTT
>NA|TRBV2|NA|TRBJ1-4
CASRRGRNEKLFF
TGTGCCAGCCGACGGGGACGAAATGAAAAACTGTTTTTT
>NA|TRBV5-4|TRBD2|TRBJ2-7
CASSRSGGNYEQYF
TGTGCCAGCAGCCGTAGCGGGGGGAACTACGAGCAGTACTTC
>NA|TRBV29-1|NA|TRBJ1-1
CSASGGNTEAFF
TGCAGCGCTTCGGGGGGGAACACTGAAGCTTTCTTT
>NA|TRBV7-2|NA|TRBJ1-5
CASSLRRGDSNQPQHF
TGTGCCAGCAGCCTCCGGAGAGGGGATAGCAATCAGCCCCAGCATTTT
>NA|TRBV6-1|TRBD2|TRBJ2-5
CASTVGRSGETQYF
TGTGCCAGCACGGTGGGGCGTAGCGGGGAGACCCAGTACTTC